The clone carrying this T cell receptor (beta chain) has just a few counts. This entry is derived from a study of blood T cell repertoires in COVID-19. This CDR3 comprises 15 residues. V was clipped by 5 bases and J by 4 bases; unmatched bases: 4. Germline CDR1 and CDR2: SNHLY and FYNNEI. Only in-frame clones appear in the TCRdb table, and some are missing; sequencing was by immunoSEQ multiplex PCR. This table has roughly 70,000 clones, 76% appearing once. The chain couples TRBV2 to TRBJ2-2; 10 bases match TRBD2. The TCR originated in a man between 60 and 70 years old with COVID-19, enrolled during active disease. Sequencing used peripheral blood. The CDR3 is CASSSGRAGTGELFF. The CDR3, as DNA: TGTGCCAGCAGTAGCGGGAGGGCGGGCACCGGGGAGCTGTTTTTT.